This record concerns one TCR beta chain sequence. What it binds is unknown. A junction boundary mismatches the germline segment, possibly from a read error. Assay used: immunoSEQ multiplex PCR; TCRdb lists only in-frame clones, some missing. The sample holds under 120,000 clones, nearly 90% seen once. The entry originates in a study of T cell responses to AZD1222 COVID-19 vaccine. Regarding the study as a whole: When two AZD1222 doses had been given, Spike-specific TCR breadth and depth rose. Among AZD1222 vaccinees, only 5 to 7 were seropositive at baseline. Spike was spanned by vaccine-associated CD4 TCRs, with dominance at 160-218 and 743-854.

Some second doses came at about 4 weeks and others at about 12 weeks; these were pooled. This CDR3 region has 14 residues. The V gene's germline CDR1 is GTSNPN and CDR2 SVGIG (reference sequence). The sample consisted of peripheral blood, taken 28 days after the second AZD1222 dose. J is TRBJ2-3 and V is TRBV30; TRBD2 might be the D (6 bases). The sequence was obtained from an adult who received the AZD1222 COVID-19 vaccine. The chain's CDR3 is CAGRGGELTDTQYF. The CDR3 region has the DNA TGTGCCGGGAGAGGAGGGGAATTGACAGATACGCAGTATTTT.